Shown below are 5 T cell receptor beta chains from a single sample sequenced in a study of cytomegalovirus exposure and HLA in healthy donors. The primer mix had 60 Vbeta and 13 Jbeta primers. Assay: immunoSEQ multiplex PCR; the TCRdb copy retains only in-frame clones and omits some. Seen in this sample are around 140,000 clones; the ten most common clones hold 1.5% to 2%. Sequencing used PBMCs. All receptors derive from a woman aged 45 to 65 in good health and CMV-seronegative.

The rearrangement links TRBV25-1 to TRBJ2-3; TRBD1 aligns across 10 bases. CDR3 length: 14 residues. V shed 4 bases and J 8 bases; nucleotides not matched to a gene: 6. Germline V lookup: CDR1 MGHDK, CDR2 SYGVNS. CDR3 sequence (DNA): TGTGCCAGCAGTGGCCTCCGGACAGGGGGTACGCAGTATTTT. This encodes CASSGLRTGGTQYF.

The chain links TRBV29-1 to TRBJ2-1; 11 nucleotides match TRBD2. Germline V gives CDR1 SQVTM, CDR2 ANQGSEA. This CDR3 comprises 18 residues. The trim removed 4 bases at V and 0 bases at J, leaving 11 bases unmatched. Here the CDR3 reads CSVVGLAGGTGSYNEQFF. The CDR3 DNA sequence: TGCAGCGTTGTCGGACTAGCGGGTGGAACGGGCTCCTACAATGAGCAGTTCTTC.

The chain is built from TRBV5-1 and TRBJ1-4; 8 nucleotides agree with TRBD1. Germline assignment: CDR1 SGHRS and CDR2 YFSETQ. The CDR3 length is 16 residues. Unmatched junction bases numbered 9, after V lost 4 bases and J lost 4 bases. CDR3 loop: CASSRQGAEDNEKLFF. The CDR3 region has the DNA TGCGCCAGCAGCCGTCAGGGGGCCGAGGATAATGAAAAACTGTTTTTT. Drawing the rest from reference TRBV5-1 and TRBJ1-4, the complete variable domain is KAGVTQTPRYLIKTRGQQVTLSCSPISGHRSVSWYQQTPGQGLQFLFEYFSETQRNKGNFPGRFSGRQFSNSRSEMNVSTLELGDSALYLCASSRQGAEDNEKLFFGSGTQLSVL.

The chain carries TRBV28 and TRBJ2-5; 9 bases line up with TRBD1. The last part of the DNA fits TRBJ2-7 better; the J call may be wrong. Germline V gene lookup returns CDR1 MDHEN and CDR2 SYDVKM. The CDR3 has 12 residues. CDR3 loop: CASRDRGYEQYF. CDR3 DNA: TGTGCCAGCAGGGACAGGGGTTACGAGCAGTACTTC.

This chain links TRBV4-1 with TRBJ2-7, with 8 bases fitting TRBD1. The CDR3 runs to 15 residues. V lost 0 bases and J lost 3; bases outside the gene matches: 4. Germline loops: CDR1 MGHRA, CDR2 YSYEKL. In nucleotides, the CDR3 is TGCGCCAGCAGCCAAGAGACAGGGGCTTTCTACGAGCAGTACTTC. Translation: CASSQETGAFYEQYF.